The TCR beta chain under discussion was sequenced for a study of cytomegalovirus exposure and HLA in healthy donors. Use of 60 Vbeta and 13 Jbeta primers characterized the PCR. The assay was immunoSEQ multiplex PCR, and TCRdb's table has in-frame clones only and misses some. The data show roughly 70,000 clones, roughly four fifths seen once. On this clone itself: The target antigen is unknown.

Study-level results: The study labeled 164 TCR beta chains cytomegalovirus-associated. Whilst most TCR sequences proved rare, a subset of public TCRs occurred across many donors.

CDR3 length equals 15 residues. Per germline, CDR1 PRHDT and CDR2 FYEKMQ (reference sequence). V shed 5 bases, J shed 9 bases, and the junction held 10 bases outside the gene matches. The TCR comes from a man aged 18 to 30 in good health and CMV-seronegative. This sequence joins TRBV13 and TRBJ2-4, with 10 bases matching TRBD2. The sample comprised PBMCs. The CDR3 DNA follows: TGTGCCAGCAGCGAAAGGGGACTAGCGACGGGCATTCAGTACTTC. It specifies CASSERGLATGIQYF.